Each of the 19 T cell receptor beta chains below was sequenced from the same sample in a study of siplizumab effects on memory and regulatory T cells. Method: immunoSEQ multiplex PCR; TCRdb's copy keeps in-frame clones and lacks some. Seen here are around 100,000 clones, more than 85% observed once, and the top ten hold around 0.15%. Sequencing was carried out using CD4+ T cells sorted from blood. Source of these receptors: a human donor in good health.

V and J are TRBV5-4 and TRBJ2-2, with 7 bases aligning to TRBD2. The CDR3 spans 15 residues. Germline trimming cut 2 bases from V and 6 bases from J; bases unmatched to any gene: 7. In germline, CDR1 is SGHNT, CDR2 YYREEE (reference sequence). The CDR3 region has the DNA TGTGCCAGCAGCTTTCGCCGGGACTACCCCGGGGAGCTGTTTTTT. The encoded protein is CASSFRRDYPGELFF.

This rearrangement joins TRBV5-1 to TRBJ2-4; perhaps TRBD2 as D (7 bases). CDR1 is SGHRS and CDR2 is YFSETQ in the germline V gene. This CDR3 is 15 amino acids long. Trimming left V 4 bases short and J 9 bases short, with 20 bases between. CDR3 sequence: CASSPTERGGFIQYF. The CDR3 DNA reads TGCGCCAGCAGCCCAACAGAAAGGGGGGGCTTCATTCAGTACTTC.

The rearrangement uses TRBV19 and TRBJ2-5, with D perhaps given as TRBD1 or TRBD2 (6 bases each). V was cut by 4 bases and J by 5 bases, with 14 bases left in between. The CDR3 extends over 14 amino acids. CDR1 is LNHDA, CDR2 SQIVND, per germline (reference sequence). CDR3 sequence reads: CASSRGALGETQYF. For the CDR3, the DNA is TGTGCCAGTAGTAGGGGGGCCCTCGGGGAGACCCAGTACTTC.

The chain employs TRBV6-5 and TRBJ2-4; 11 nucleotides agree with TRBD2. Unmatched junction bases numbered 7, after V lost 6 bases and J lost 9 bases. The CDR3 spans 14 residues. Germline V lookup: CDR1 MNHEY, CDR2 SVGAGI. This chain's CDR3 is CASRSSGGVPIQYF. In DNA form, the CDR3 reads TGTGCCAGCAGGAGTAGCGGGGGGGTCCCCATTCAGTACTTC.

The CDR3 DNA is TGTGCCAGCAGCTTAGGAGGCGGGGGGGACGAGCAGTACTTC. Translated: CASSLGGGGDEQYF. The rearrangement joins TRBV7-2 to TRBJ2-7; 9 bases match TRBD2. The length of the CDR3 is 14 residues. From germline, CDR1 is SGHTA and CDR2 FQGNSA. V was pared by 1 base and J by 5 bases, with 3 bases of the junction left unmatched. Together with reference TRBV7-2 and TRBJ2-7, the CDR3 gives the full variable domain: GAGVSQSPSNKVTEKGKDVELRCDPISGHTALYWYRQSLGQGLEFLIYFQGNSAPDKSGLPSDRFSAERTGGSVSTLTIQRTQQEDSAVYLCASSLGGGGDEQYFGPGTRLTVT.

Only a few counts were recorded for this clone. J is TRBJ1-1 and V is TRBV5-1; D gene ambiguous. Germline-derived CDR1 and CDR2 are SGHRS and YFSETQ. Trimming removed 4 bases from V and 5 bases from J, with 15 bases in between. The CDR3 spans 14 residues. This CDR3 is CASSREAGSTEAFF. CDR3 sequence (DNA): TGCGCCAGCAGCCGGGAGGCAGGAAGTACTGAAGCTTTCTTT.

The gene calls are TRBV28 and TRBJ1-6, with TRBD1 identical over 8 bases. Germline V gene data show CDR1 as MDHEN and CDR2 as SYDVKM. Unmatched junction bases numbered 4, after V lost 5 bases and J lost 7 bases. There are 14 residues in the CDR3. The CDR3 region has the DNA TGTGCCAGCAGTCCCAGACAGGGGAATTCACCCCTCCACTTT. It codes for CASSPRQGNSPLHF.

In nucleotides, the CDR3 is TGTGCCAGTAGCCCCCCCGGGCAGCTGAACACTGAAGCTTTCTTT. It translates to CASSPPGQLNTEAFF. The V gene is TRBV19, the J gene TRBJ1-1; D ambiguous. CDR3 size: 15 residues. V was trimmed by 6 bases and J by 0 bases, leaving 14 bases between them. Germline CDR1 LNHDA, CDR2 SQIVND (reference sequence).

This chain joins TRBV7-8 and TRBJ2-6; TRBD1 agrees at 7 bases. The CDR3 extends over 17 amino acids. The germline V gene encodes CDR1 SGHVS and CDR2 FQNEAQ. V was clipped by 2 bases and J by 1 base; unmatched bases: 5. CDR3 amino acids: CASSLIGQASGANVLTF. For the CDR3, the DNA is TGTGCCAGCAGCTTAATCGGACAGGCGTCTGGGGCCAACGTCCTGACTTTC. The variable domain in full, with the rest retrieved from reference TRBV7-8 and TRBJ2-6, is GAGVSQSPRYKVAKRGQDVALRCDPISGHVSLFWYQQALGQGPEFLTYFQNEAQLDKSGLPSDRFFAERPEGSVSTLKIQRTQQEDSAVYLCASSLIGQASGANVLTFGAGSRLTVL.

The chain employs TRBV28 and TRBJ2-1; D ambiguous. Trimming pared 2 bases from V and 9 bases from J, leaving 14 bases between. Germline V gives CDR1 MDHEN, CDR2 SYDVKM. The CDR3 runs to 14 residues. CDR3 DNA: TGTGCCAGCAGTTTACCGGCAGTATTAGGTGAGCAGTTCTTC. It yields the protein CASSLPAVLGEQFF.

This rearrangement joins TRBV21-1 to TRBJ1-2. TRBV21-1 is labeled a pseudogene. CDR3 length: 13 residues. DNA for the CDR3: TGTGCCAGCAGCAAAGGGGAAAACTATGGCTACACCTTC. Translating gives CASSKGENYGYTF.

This chain connects TRBV2 to TRBJ1-1, with 7 bases identical to TRBD1. CDR3 length: 14 amino acids. Germline CDR1 reads SNHLY; CDR2 reads FYNNEI. With 8 bases clipped from V and 2 bases from J, the junction kept 8 bases outside the gene matches. CDR3 sequence reads: CASFQGQTNTEAFF. The DNA of the CDR3 is TGTGCCAGCTTTCAGGGACAGACAAACACTGAAGCTTTCTTT. Filled out from reference TRBV2 and TRBJ1-1, the complete variable domain reads EPEVTQTPSHQVTQMGQEVILRCVPISNHLYFYWYRQILGQKVEFLVSFYNNEISEKSEIFDDQFSVERPDGSNFTLKIRSTKLEDSAMYFCASFQGQTNTEAFFGQGTRLTVV.

This clone was recorded once. The chain carries TRBV7-3 and TRBJ2-5; D remains unclear. V was cut by 5 bases and J by 4 bases, with 14 bases left in between. The germline gives CDR1 SGHTA, CDR2 FQGTGA. The CDR3 totals 14 residues. CDR3 nucleotide sequence: TGTGCCAGCAGCCAAGGTTTTGATCGAGAGACCCAGTACTTC. Protein: CASSQGFDRETQYF.

This chain links TRBV29-1 with TRBJ1-2, with D perhaps TRBD1 (5 bases). Germline V gene lookup returns CDR1 SQVTM and CDR2 ANQGSEA. V was shortened by 5 bases and J by 3 bases, with 10 bases between the two germline ends. This CDR3 has 12 amino acids. In DNA, the CDR3 is TGCAGCGTTCACGGGGCTGACTATGGCTACACCTTC. Translating it yields CSVHGADYGYTF. The entire variable domain, with the rest obtained from reference TRBV29-1 and TRBJ1-2, is as follows: SAVISQKPSRDICQRGTSLTIQCQVDSQVTMMFWYRQQPGQSLTLIATANQGSEATYESGFVIDKFPISRPNLTFSTLTVSNMSPEDSSIYLCSVHGADYGYTFGSGTRLTVV.

This chain uses TRBV7-2 with TRBJ2-5; perhaps TRBD2 as D (6 bases). Germline CDR1 SGHTA, CDR2 FQGNSA. The CDR3 is 15 residues long. V lost 3 bases and J 1 base, leaving 12 bases between the germline ends. CDR3 residues: CASSFAGTPQETQYF. The CDR3 DNA reads TGTGCCAGCAGCTTTGCCGGGACTCCCCAAGAGACCCAGTACTTC.

The chain combines TRBV5-4 with TRBJ1-1, with TRBD1 matching 7 bases. This CDR3 spans 16 amino acids. The V segment lost 6 bases and the J segment 5 bases; nucleotides outside the gene matches: 16. The germline V gene has CDR1 SGHNT and CDR2 YYREEE (reference sequence). The CDR3 nucleotides read TGTGCCAGCATCGGTGGGGACAGCGTACCCTCGACTGAAGCTTTCTTT. It is translated as CASIGGDSVPSTEAFF.

This chain connects TRBV7-3 to TRBJ1-1, with D tentatively TRBD1 (6 bases). Germline CDR1 and CDR2: SGHTA and FQGTGA. Trimming left V 2 bases short and J 4 bases short, with 14 bases between. This CDR3 spans 15 amino acids. The CDR3 loop is CASSLLGGEVTEAFF. CDR3 coding DNA: TGTGCCAGCAGCTTACTGGGGGGCGAGGTCACTGAAGCTTTCTTT.

The chain recombines TRBV4-3 with TRBJ2-1; no definite D call. The V gene's germline CDR1 is LGHNA and CDR2 YSLEER. V lost 1 base and J 8 bases, leaving 15 bases between the germline ends. CDR3 length: 15 amino acids. DNA of the CDR3: TGCGCCAGCAGCCAAGGGAACGTAGGAAAGGATGAGCAGTTCTTC. Translated: CASSQGNVGKDEQFF.

V usage is TRBV19 and J usage is TRBJ1-5; 7 bases match TRBD1. The CDR3 runs to 16 residues. The germline V gene encodes CDR1 LNHDA and CDR2 SQIVND (reference sequence). Losses at the gene ends were 2 bases for V and 0 bases for J; bases not matched to a gene: 4. In DNA, the CDR3 is TGTGCCAGTAGTATATTCGAGGGGGCTAGCAATCAGCCCCAGCATTTT. It encodes CASSIFEGASNQPQHF.